The 23 T cell receptor beta chains below were found in one sample sequenced in a study of blood T cell repertoires in COVID-19 (dated by TCRdb to the early 2020s). Receptor amplification or capture employed the immunoSEQ multiplex PCR assay. Not all clones reach the TCRdb copy of this immuneACCESS table, which keeps in-frame sequences only. Checked studies attribute under half of the gap to unresolved V genes and leave the rest unexplained. Present in this sample are approximately 150,000 clones, just under 85% of which were seen just once. Under 3.5% of the sample is held by the ten biggest clonotypes. The source material was peripheral blood. The receptors shown here come from a woman older than 75 with COVID-19, enrolled during active disease.

This chain connects TRBV5-1 to TRBJ2-3, with 9 bases fitting TRBD2. This CDR3 region has 18 residues. V shed 4 bases and J 2 bases; nucleotides not matched to a gene: 14. Germline V gene sequence: CDR1 SGHRS, CDR2 YFSETQ. CDR3: CASSPGGGDRAFTDTQYF. In DNA, the CDR3 is TGCGCCAGCAGCCCGGGCGGGGGGGACAGAGCTTTCACAGATACGCAGTATTTT.

The V call is TRBV11-2, the J call TRBJ1-1; 7 bases fit TRBD1. There are 15 residues in the CDR3. With V trimmed by 2 bases and J by 6 bases, 9 bases remained unmatched. CDR1 SGHAT and CDR2 FQNNGV come from the germline V gene. The CDR3 loop reads CASSLSGQGVAEAFF. Here the CDR3 DNA reads TGTGCCAGCAGCTTAAGTGGTCAGGGGGTTGCTGAAGCTTTCTTT.

This clone has more than one count but fewer than ten. This sequence joins TRBV4-2 and TRBJ2-7; TRBD2 matches at 9 bases. CDR3 size: 15 residues. Germline values: CDR1 LGHNA, CDR2 YNFKEQ. The V segment lost 1 base and the J segment 6 bases; nucleotides outside the gene matches: 7. The CDR3 DNA follows: TGTGCCAGCAGCCAAGGCGGGACTAGCCCCCTCGAGCAGTACTTC. Amino acid sequence: CASSQGGTSPLEQYF.

This chain uses TRBV18 with TRBJ2-3; 7 positions match TRBD2. CDR1 and CDR2 (germline): KGHSH, LQKENI. The J segment lost 2 bases and the V segment lost 1 base, leaving 9 bases of the junction unmatched. The CDR3 spans 17 residues. The CDR3 bases are TGTGCCAGCTCACCACGGGGGGGAGGCCTGCTCACAGATACGCAGTATTTT. This encodes CASSPRGGGLLTDTQYF.

The J gene is TRBJ1-1, the V gene TRBV19, with 7 nucleotides matching TRBD1. The V and J ends lost 5 bases and 10 bases, in that order; junction bases with no gene match: 7. The length of the CDR3 is 12 residues. The germline V gene encodes CDR1 LNHDA and CDR2 SQIVND (reference sequence). CDR3 residues: CASSAPTGLAFF. The CDR3 DNA reads TGTGCCAGTAGTGCCCCGACAGGGTTAGCTTTCTTT.

The chain combines TRBV24-1 with TRBJ2-6; 9 bases map to TRBD1. Germline lookup yields CDR1 KGHDR and CDR2 SFDVKD. V lost 3 bases and J lost 2; bases outside the gene matches: 7. The CDR3 contains 18 residues. The CDR3 coding sequence is TGTGCCACCAGTGATGTTCGGGACAGGGCAGCTGGGGCCAACGTCCTGACTTTC. Protein sequence: CATSDVRDRAAGANVLTF.

This chain uses TRBV5-5 with TRBJ1-2, with 7 bases aligning to TRBD1. CDR3 size: 13 residues. Germline V gives CDR1 SGHKS, CDR2 YYEKEE (reference sequence). Unmatched junction bases numbered 8, after V lost 4 bases and J lost 8 bases. As DNA, the CDR3 is TGTGCCAGCAGCGAAAACAGGGGCGGAGGCTACACCTTC. Translating it yields CASSENRGGGYTF.

The rearrangement links TRBV5-6 to TRBJ1-4; D unresolved. CDR1 SGHDT and CDR2 YYEEEE come from the germline V gene. Trimming pared 4 bases from V and 1 base from J, leaving 8 bases between. This CDR3 has 14 amino acids. The CDR3 loop is CASSLVRTNEKLFF. The CDR3 DNA is TGTGCCAGCAGCCTGGTGCGAACTAATGAAAAACTGTTTTTT.

The chain uses TRBV5-1 and TRBJ2-1, with 12 nucleotides matching TRBD2. With 0 bases clipped from V and 1 base from J, the junction kept 5 bases outside the gene matches. The CDR3 length is 18 residues. The V gene's germline CDR1 is SGHRS and CDR2 YFSETQ. The CDR3 region is CASSLGLAGGRSYNEQFF. In DNA, the CDR3 is TGCGCCAGCAGCTTGGGGCTAGCGGGAGGGCGGTCCTACAATGAGCAGTTCTTC.

The chain recombines TRBV4-1 with TRBJ2-1; D remains ambiguous. The ends were cut back, 4 bases at V and 1 base at J, with 11 bases in the middle. This CDR3 contains 15 residues. Germline values: CDR1 MGHRA, CDR2 YSYEKL. CDR3 in DNA: TGCGCCAGCAGCCTCAATCAGCGATCCTACAATGAGCAGTTCTTC. Encoded protein: CASSLNQRSYNEQFF.

This chain uses TRBV3-1 (or the pseudogene TRBV3-2) with TRBJ1-3, with TRBD1 identical over 8 bases. The CDR3 is 16 amino acids. Germline V gene data show CDR1 as LGHDT and CDR2 as YNNKEL (reference sequence). J was trimmed by 0 bases and V by 4 bases; bases with no gene match: 5. As DNA, the CDR3 is TGTGCCAGCAGCCTCTCAGGGGGCTACTCTGGAAACACCATATATTTT. Translation: CASSLSGGYSGNTIYF.

This chain links TRBV4-2 with TRBJ1-1; no definite D call. The length of the CDR3 is 14 residues. CDR1 is LGHNA and CDR2 is YNFKEQ in the germline V gene. V was trimmed by 0 bases and J by 3 bases, leaving 8 bases between them. The DNA of the CDR3 is TGTGCCAGCAGCCAAGATGTGAGGGACACTGAAGCTTTCTTT. This gives the protein CASSQDVRDTEAFF.

The rearrangement uses TRBV7-3 and TRBJ2-2; no definite D call. This CDR3 spans 12 amino acids. Trimming cost V 5 bases and J 5 bases, with 6 bases left between them. CDR1 is SGHTA, CDR2 FQGTGA, per germline. The CDR3 is CASSLGTGELFF. CDR3 sequence (DNA): TGTGCCAGCAGCCTCGGTACCGGGGAGCTGTTTTTT. Combining the CDR3 with reference TRBV7-3 and TRBJ2-2 gives the whole variable domain GAGVSQTPSNKVTEKGKYVELRCDPISGHTALYWYRQSLGQGPEFLIYFQGTGAADDSGLPNDRFFAVRPEGSVSTLKIQRTERGDSAVYLCASSLGTGELFFGEGSRLTVL.

This clone turned up a few times. The CDR3 reads CASSLRVSGFGTDTQYF. For the CDR3, the DNA is TGTGCCAGCAGTCTCCGAGTTAGCGGATTCGGCACAGATACGCAGTATTTT. The chain carries TRBV27 and TRBJ2-3; TRBD2 might be the D (6 bases). The germline V gene encodes CDR1 MNHEY and CDR2 SMNVEV (reference sequence). V was shortened by 5 bases and J by 1 base, with 19 bases between the two germline ends. The CDR3 has 17 residues.

The table lists this clone with a count of one. The DNA is omitted, as the CDR3 cannot be located on it reliably, and the CDR3 follows TCRdb's listing. V gene TRBV12-3 or TRBV12-4 combines with J gene TRBJ2-1; the table's D call, TRBD2, has no DNA check behind it. The CDR3 is 13 amino acids long, termini counted. CDR3 protein: CASSLERDNEQFF.

The chain combines TRBV7-2 with TRBJ1-5; D is perhaps TRBD1 (5 bases). From germline, CDR1 is SGHTA and CDR2 FQGNSA. This CDR3 spans 15 amino acids. Between the trimmed V and J ends, which lost 4 bases and 3 bases, there was a span of 13 bases. CDR3 residues: CASSSPRQFNQPQHF. The DNA for the CDR3 is TGTGCCAGCAGCTCCCCTAGACAGTTCAATCAGCCCCAGCATTTT.

This sequence joins TRBV7-2 and TRBJ2-1, with 7 bases fitting TRBD1. V shed 3 bases, J shed 0 bases, and the junction held 2 bases outside the gene matches. CDR3 size: 15 residues. CDR1 is SGHTA, CDR2 FQGNSA, per germline. CDR3 in DNA: TGTGCCAGCAGCTTGGACAGGAGCTCCTACAATGAGCAGTTCTTC. It yields the protein CASSLDRSSYNEQFF.

This sequence joins TRBV30 and TRBJ1-2; D might be TRBD1 (5 bases). The V gene's germline CDR1 is GTSNPN and CDR2 SVGIG (reference sequence). The CDR3 spans 13 residues. Trimming shortened V by 7 bases and J by 4 bases, and 16 bases separated the two germline ends. Here the CDR3 reads CAYLRGFGYGYTF. The CDR3 coding sequence is TGTGCCTACCTTAGGGGCTTTGGCTATGGCTACACCTTC.

The chain recombines TRBV15 with TRBJ2-7, with D possibly TRBD1 on 5 matching bases. The V and J ends lost 0 bases and 1 base respectively, with 10 bases between them. The CDR3 totals 15 residues. CDR1 and CDR2 from the germline V gene are LNHNV and YYDKDF (reference sequence). The chain's CDR3 is CATSRDPGLSYEQYF. DNA for the CDR3: TGTGCCACCAGCAGAGATCCAGGGCTGTCCTACGAGCAGTACTTC.

The chain uses TRBV5-1 and TRBJ2-7, with TRBD1 identical over 7 bases. Germline CDR1 and CDR2: SGHRS and YFSETQ. V lost 4 bases and J lost 12; bases outside the gene matches: 16. CDR3 length equals 14 residues. The DNA of the CDR3 is TGCGCCAGCAGCCCTACCGGGACAGCTGATATCATGTACTTC. Translating gives CASSPTGTADIMYF.

The rearrangement links TRBV6-2 or TRBV6-3 to TRBJ2-7; 9 nucleotides line up with TRBD1. After removal of 2 bases from V and 3 bases from J, the junction contained 5 bases not matched to a gene. Germline V gene sequence: CDR1 MNHEY, CDR2 SVGEGT. This CDR3 contains 15 residues. The chain's CDR3 is CASSYGTGQGYEQYF. Here the CDR3 DNA reads TGTGCCAGCAGTTACGGGACAGGGCAGGGCTACGAGCAGTACTTC.

As concerns this clone: Other DNA sequences in the same sample also yield this CDR3. The genes are TRBV5-1 and TRBJ1-1; D is unclear. This CDR3 comprises 14 residues. Looked up from germline, CDR1 is SGHRS and CDR2 is YFSETQ. Trimming removed 0 bases at V and 3 bases at J, with 9 bases between. CDR3: CASSLVGGDTEAFF. The CDR3 DNA sequence: TGCGCCAGCAGCTTGGTTGGTGGAGACACTGAAGCTTTCTTT. The full variable domain, its missing parts supplied by reference TRBV5-1 and TRBJ1-1, is KAGVTQTPRYLIKTRGQQVTLSCSPISGHRSVSWYQQTPGQGLQFLFEYFSETQRNKGNFPGRFSGRQFSNSRSEMNVSTLELGDSALYLCASSLVGGDTEAFFGQGTRLTVV.

The rearrangement joins TRBV5-1 to TRBJ2-2; perhaps TRBD1 as D (5 bases). The CDR3 is 14 amino acids. The germline V and J ends were trimmed by 4 bases and 0 bases, with 7 bases remaining between them. The germline V gene encodes CDR1 SGHRS and CDR2 YFSETQ. Here the CDR3 reads CASSVTANTGELFF. The CDR3 DNA reads TGCGCCAGCAGCGTGACAGCGAACACCGGGGAGCTGTTTTTT.